The present entry profiles one TCR beta chain with its context. Antigen: not known. This sample was included in a study of CD8+CD57+ T cells in acquired aplastic anemia. Study context: The study obtained 9 million to 11 million reads on average for CD4+ cells from healthy donors. Findings of the study overall: The study found no significant CD8+ Simpson's diversity difference between patients and controls.

Both TCR beta VDJ combination and CDR3 sequence profiling were carried out. Genomic DNA was the template for this profiling. One entry per CDR3 protein results from TCRdb running MiXCR on the reads. This table holds about 170,000 distinct CDR3 sequences, approximately 40% found once. The receptor was isolated from a human donor in good health. Sequenced sample: sorted CD4+, CD8+, or CD8+CD57+ T cells (not recorded which) from PBMCs.

The CDR3 DNA follows: TGCAGTGCGGCTTACAATGAGCAGTTCTTC. This gives the protein CSAAYNEQFF. The V gene is TRBV20-1, the J gene TRBJ2-1; no definite D call. The CDR3 consists of 10 residues. The germline V gene encodes CDR1 DFQATT and CDR2 SNEGSKA (reference sequence). V was cut by 6 bases and J by 4 bases, with 4 bases left in between.